This TCR beta chain was sequenced during a study of T cell responses to AZD1222 COVID-19 vaccine. The V and J ends lost 5 bases and 2 bases respectively, with 13 bases between them. CDR3 length equals 14 residues. The V gene's germline CDR1 is SGHTA and CDR2 FQGNSA. The assay was immunoSEQ multiplex PCR, and TCRdb's table has in-frame clones only and misses some. The data contain 80,000 to 95,000 clones, 78% of them singletons. This TCR derives from an adult in good health. The rearrangement joins TRBV7-2 to TRBJ2-7; possibly TRBD2 for D (5 bases). The material was peripheral blood, obtained on day 0 of AZD1222 vaccination. CDR3 coding DNA: TGTGCCAGCAGCAGACCTCCCGGGACCTACGAGCAGTACTTC. Its translation is CASSRPPGTYEQYF.